The clone carrying this TCR beta chain was observed at least ten times. The antigen is unknown. This entry comes from a study of T cell repertoires in cytomegalovirus infection. On the study more broadly: Indications came from public TCR beta signatures; they pointed to CMV infection and to a matching HLA type.

Study-wide results and limits: Clonotypes of TCR beta that were HLA-C-restricted and CMV-specific dominated the ex vivo response. Carriers of CMV and the relevant HLA type were discriminated by public TCR beta frequency.

The CDR3 is made up of 14 amino acids. CDR1 SGHTA and CDR2 FQGNSA come from the germline V gene. J was trimmed by 7 bases and V by 5 bases; bases with no gene match: 8. TCRdb itself ran the reads through MiXCR, one entry per CDR3 protein. The data hold about 310,000 distinct CDR3 sequences, with about 25% observed a single time. This clonotype was sampled from a human donor in good health (CMV status not recorded). Some clones in this sample may be carry-over from other donors' samples. This chain joins TRBV7-2 and TRBJ1-5; the match to TRBD1 covers 7 bases. Sample: cultured PBMCs, taken from culture after CMV antigen stimulation. The CDR3 is CASSRGTEQQPQHF. DNA for the CDR3: TGTGCCAGCAGCCGCGGGACAGAGCAACAGCCCCAGCATTTT.